A selection of T cell receptor beta chains follows, all from one sample in a study of a mutant IDH1 vaccine in newly diagnosed glioma. Their specific antigens are unknown. Produced via immunoSEQ multiplex PCR; TCRdb's table is partial and in-frame only. The sample holds under 85,000 clones, 75% to 90% seen once. The sequencing used PBMCs, collected from a glioma patient whose treatment included an IDH1 peptide vaccine. The source of these receptors is a woman between 45 and 60 years old with glioma. The CDR3 runs from the conserved cysteine through the conserved F or W. Each record gives: clone size, J gene, V gene, D gene, CDR3 DNA, CDR3 protein. D genes are given only for firm matches. Size tells how often a clone was seen (once, few, many) or the class of an expanded clone, and some rows leave it out.

>NA|TRBJ2-7|TRBV5-1|TRBD2
TGCGCCAGCAGCCTCTGGGGGGAGGGATCCTACGAGCAGTACTTC
CASSLWGEGSYEQYF
>NA|TRBJ1-2|TRBV7-6|NA
TGTGCCAGCAGCTCAAGGGGGGAAGGGTATGGCTACACCTTC
CASSSRGEGYGYTF
>NA|TRBJ2-7|TRBV7-9|NA
TGTGCCAGCAGCTTAGCGACTTTCGGACCCGTTCCGCAGTACTTC
CASSLATFGPVPQYF
>once|TRBJ2-1|TRBV5-1|TRBD2
TGCGCCAGCAGCATGCCGGGACTAGCGGGAGCCTACAATGAGCAGTTCTTC
CASSMPGLAGAYNEQFF
>NA|TRBJ1-1|TRBV28|NA
TGTGCCAGCAGTCCCCCGGACACTGAAGCTTTCTTT
CASSPPDTEAFF
>NA|TRBJ1-2|TRBV6-5|TRBD1
TGTGCCAGCAGCAACGGGGACAGCGTCTATGGCTACACCTTC
CASSNGDSVYGYTF
>NA|TRBJ1-2|TRBV27|TRBD1
TGTGCCAGCAGTACCTTTGGACAGGGACTTAACTATGGCTACACCTTC
CASSTFGQGLNYGYTF
>few|TRBJ2-1|TRBV7-3|NA
TGTGCCAGCAGCCAGGTGGTAGGCGGTGAGCAGTTCTTC
CASSQVVGGEQFF
>NA|TRBJ2-5|TRBV28|NA
TGTGCCAGCAGTTTAAGGCAGGGGGGTCGGGAGACCCAGTACTTC
CASSLRQGGRETQYF
>NA|TRBJ2-7|TRBV2|NA
TGTGCCAGCAGTGCCCTCCCCGGGGAGTACTTC
CASSALPGEYF
>NA|TRBJ1-5|TRBV5-6|NA
TGTGCCAGCAGCCCCAGGGGTTTGAGCAATCAGCCCCAGCATTTT
CASSPRGLSNQPQHF
>NA|TRBJ1-2|TRBV9|NA
TGTGCCAGCAGCGTAGTAGACGGAGAAAACTATGGCTACACCTTC
CASSVVDGENYGYTF
>NA|TRBJ1-5|TRBV2|NA
TGTGCCAGCAGTGAGGGGGGGGGCCTTAATCAGCCCCAGCATTTT
CASSEGGGLNQPQHF
>NA|TRBJ2-7|TRBV27|TRBD1
TGTGCCAGCAGTTTACGGACAGGGTACGAGCAGTACTTC
CASSLRTGYEQYF
>NA|TRBJ1-1|TRBV28|NA
TGTGCCAGCCCTAAACCGGGACAGAACACTGAAGCTTTCTTT
CASPKPGQNTEAFF
>NA|TRBJ2-1|TRBV6-6|TRBD2
TGTGCCAGCACAATGGCGGGAGCCTACAATGAGCAGTTCTTC
CASTMAGAYNEQFF
>NA|TRBJ1-4|TRBV30|NA
TGTGCCTGGAGTCTTTACAGGGCTGATAATGAAAAACTGTTTTTT
CAWSLYRADNEKLFF
>NA|TRBJ2-7|TRBV2|NA
TGTGCCAGCAGTGAAGAGGGAGGGGGGTATAAGCAGTACTTC
CASSEEGGGYKQYF
>NA|TRBJ2-2|TRBV5-6|TRBD1
TGTGCCAGCAGCTCGCAGGGGGTCACCGGGGAGCTGTTTTTT
CASSSQGVTGELFF
>NA|TRBJ2-2|TRBV6-6|TRBD2
TGTGCCAGCATCCACGGCGGGACTAGCGGGACCGGGGAGCTGTTTTTT
CASIHGGTSGTGELFF
>NA|TRBJ1-1|TRBV29-1|NA
TGCAGCCTCAGACGTGGGGAAGCTTTCTTT
CSLRRGEAFF
>NA|TRBJ1-2|TRBV30|NA
TGTGCCTGGAGGCGGGGCAGAGTAATTGGCTACACCTTC
CAWRRGRVIGYTF
>NA|TRBJ2-3|TRBV11-2|NA
TGTGCCAGCAGCTTGATCACAGATACGCAGTATTTT
CASSLITDTQYF
>once|TRBJ2-2|TRBV19|TRBD1
TGTGCCAGTCTCCGGGACAGGGTGGACACCGGGGAGCTGTTTTTT
CASLRDRVDTGELFF
>NA|TRBJ2-7|TRBV10-3|NA
TGTGCCATCAGTGAGTCCGGCGGGAAGAGGGTCTACGAGCAGTACTTC
CAISESGGKRVYEQYF